This T cell receptor (beta chain) was recorded in a study of cytotoxic CD8 clonotypes in ibrutinib-treated CLL. Across the whole study: Overall, around 25 responses were partial and 2 complete; following median 68 months, approximately 15 patients stayed remitted and some 12 progressed. The samples contained 260,000 or so productive templates on average. They also contained an average of roughly 99,000 productive rearrangements. Study-wide points: Public clonotypes were uncommon and contracted or stayed stable on treatment.

Trimming removed 3 bases at V and 2 bases at J, with 6 bases between. Germline V lookup: CDR1 SGHDT, CDR2 YYEEEE. The CDR3 sequence is 14 residues long. The targeted sequencing depth was 1 in 200,000 to 1 in 1 million T cells. The method was immunoSEQ multiplex PCR; TCRdb's version includes in-frame clones alone and lacks a portion of them. The sample lists about 300,000 clones; 65% to 85% were seen once. This clone was observed a handful of times. Antigen unknown. The sequence derives from a human donor with chronic lymphocytic leukemia. This material consisted of PBMCs, taken at disease progression, from a patient treated with ibrutinib. The chain uses TRBV5-6 and TRBJ2-6; D is undetermined. The CDR3 spells CASSSTAGANVLTF. The DNA for the CDR3 is TGTGCCAGCAGCTCGACTGCTGGGGCCAACGTCCTGACTTTC.